Listed below are T cell receptor beta chains from one sample, sequenced in a study of cytomegalovirus exposure and HLA in healthy donors. The protocol was immunoSEQ multiplex PCR, while the TCRdb copy is restricted to in-frame clones and leaves out a portion. The sample lists approximately 190,000 clones, 75% to 80% occurring once. Sequencing was done on a sample of PBMCs. Source of these receptors: a woman aged 25 to 39 in good health and CMV-seropositive. The CDR3 runs from the conserved cysteine through the conserved F or W. The D gene is left open where the match is weak. A clone size is listed for some rows: how often the clone was seen (once, few, many), or a class if it is expanded.

CDR3aa	CDR3nt	j_gene	v_gene	abundance	d_gene
CASSLVQGASCGYTF	TGTGCCAGCAGCTTGGTGCAGGGGGCATCTTGCGGCTACACCTTC	TRBJ1-2	TRBV5-6	NA	TRBD1
CASSRSPTGSTEAFF	TGCGCCAGCAGCCGCTCCCCAACAGGGTCCACTGAAGCTTTCTTT	TRBJ1-1	TRBV4-3	NA	NA
CASRRDARVNTEAFF	TGTGCCAGTAGACGGGATGCGAGGGTGAACACTGAAGCTTTCTTT	TRBJ1-1	TRBV19	NA	NA
CASSYGLAGGEELFF	TGTGCCAGCAGCTACGGACTAGCGGGGGGAGAGGAGCTGTTTTTT	TRBJ2-2	TRBV5-8	NA	TRBD2
CASSPSQGTWNSPLHF	TGTGCCAGCAGCCCATCACAGGGGACTTGGAATTCACCCCTCCACTTT	TRBJ1-6	TRBV7-8	NA	TRBD1
CASSLYNEQYF	TGTGCCAGCAGCTTATACAACGAGCAGTACTTC	TRBJ2-7	TRBV7-9	NA	NA
CASSDRGAGNTIYF	TGTGCCAGCAGCGACAGGGGGGCCGGAAACACCATATATTTT	TRBJ1-3	TRBV9	NA	TRBD1
CASTEYYEQYF	TGTGCCAGCACCGAGTACTACGAGCAGTACTTC	TRBJ2-7	TRBV2	NA	NA
CASSLQGRAFF	TGTGCCAGCAGCTTACAGGGTAGGGCTTTCTTT	TRBJ1-1	TRBV6-5	few	NA
CASSLRGSLPSEQYF	TGTGCCAGCAGCTTAAGGGGATCTTTGCCATCCGAGCAGTACTTC	TRBJ2-7	TRBV7-2	NA	NA
CASSSGTPYNSPLHF	TGTGCCAGCAGCTCCGGGACACCTTATAATTCACCCCTCCACTTT	TRBJ1-6	TRBV5-6	NA	NA
CASSSVSGNTIYF	TGTGCCAGCAGTTCAGTCTCTGGAAACACCATATATTTT	TRBJ1-3	TRBV27	NA	NA
CAISATSSVDTQYF	TGTGCCATCAGCGCGACTAGTTCGGTAGATACGCAGTATTTT	TRBJ2-3	TRBV10-3	NA	NA
CASSSITGGHSSGANVLTF	TGTGCCAGCAGCTCTATAACGGGGGGGCACAGCTCTGGGGCCAACGTCCTGACTTTC	TRBJ2-6	TRBV11-2	NA	TRBD2
CASSLYRDSSSEAFF	TGTGCCAGCAGTTTATATCGTGACAGTTCGTCTGAAGCTTTCTTT	TRBJ1-1	TRBV27	NA	NA
CASSKGIVGGEKLFF	TGTGCCAGCAGCAAAGGCATCGTCGGCGGTGAAAAACTGTTTTTT	TRBJ1-4	TRBV21-1	NA	NA
CASSLDPPEETQYF	TGCGCCAGCAGCTTGGACCCTCCGGAGGAGACCCAGTACTTC	TRBJ2-5	TRBV5-1	NA	NA
CASSYGTGGAGEQYF	TGCGCCAGCAGCTACGGGACAGGGGGCGCGGGGGAGCAGTACTTC	TRBJ2-7	TRBV5-1	few	TRBD1
CASSPLGSEAFF	TGTGCCAGCAGCCCCCTAGGTTCTGAAGCTTTCTTT	TRBJ1-1	TRBV28	once	NA
CASSRTGSWMRSEQFF	TGTGCCAGCAGTCGTACAGGGTCCTGGATGAGGAGTGAGCAGTTCTTC	TRBJ2-1	TRBV27	NA	NA
CASSLAFDREGYTF	TGTGCCAGCAGCTTGGCGTTCGACAGGGAAGGCTACACCTTC	TRBJ1-2	TRBV5-4	NA	TRBD1
CAIIRTPMNTEAFF	TGTGCCATCATCAGGACACCAATGAACACTGAAGCTTTCTTT	TRBJ1-1	TRBV10-3	once	NA
CASSGRDRLYGYTF	TGTGCCAGCAGTGGCCGGGACAGACTCTATGGCTACACCTTC	TRBJ1-2	TRBV6-1	NA	TRBD1
CASSAPGGVYGYTF	TGTGCCAGCAGTGCCCCGGGGGGCGTCTATGGCTACACCTTC	TRBJ1-2	TRBV25-1	few	NA
CASSESTGYSNQPQHF	TGTGCCAGCAGTGAATCGACAGGTTATAGCAATCAGCCCCAGCATTTT	TRBJ1-5	TRBV25-1	few	NA
CASSIVGTGGSQPQHF	TGTGCCAGCAGCATAGTCGGGACAGGGGGGTCTCAGCCCCAGCATTTT	TRBJ1-5	TRBV7-8	NA	TRBD1
CASSLGVATQYF	TGTGCCAGCAGCTTAGGCGTGGCCACCCAGTACTTC	TRBJ2-5	TRBV13	NA	NA